The 11 T cell receptor beta chains presented below share a single source sample, sequenced in a study of T cells in Graves' hyperthyroidism and ophthalmopathy. RNA transcripts gave rise to amplified TCR beta CDR3 regions. When the TCR CDR3 underwent first-round RT-PCR, the HTBI primer set was used. TCRdb reprocessed the multiplex PCR reads via MiXCR and lists one record per CDR3 protein. This table has 300,000 to 500,000 distinct CDR3 sequences, 14% to 15% appearing once. Sequences were obtained from blood. The receptors were sampled from a woman aged 25 to 45 with Graves' hyperthyroidism.

This clonotype appeared many times. The chain couples TRBV3-1 to TRBJ2-1; TRBD2 aligns across 8 bases. With V trimmed by 4 bases and J by 14 bases, 4 bases remained unmatched. Germline V lookup: CDR1 LGHDT, CDR2 YNNKEL (reference sequence). The CDR3 spans 11 residues. The CDR3 loop reads CASSRGLEEFF. Written as DNA, the CDR3 is TGTGCCAGCAGCCGGGGACTAGAGGAGTTCTTC.

On this clonotype: One base away lies a much larger clone, so this may be a sequencing read error. The V gene is TRBV20-1, the J gene TRBJ1-5; weak D call: TRBD1 (5 bases). Germline V gives CDR1 DFQATT, CDR2 SNEGSKA (reference sequence). The CDR3 covers 13 residues. The V end was cut by 6 bases, the J end by 5 bases, with 14 bases between. The CDR3 DNA reads as TGCAGTGCCGGATCAGGGCCAGATCAGCCCCAGCATTTT. As protein: CSAGSGPDQPQHF.

The chain couples TRBV12-3 or TRBV12-4 to TRBJ2-2; no clear D gene. The CDR3 sequence is 13 residues long. Trimming cost V 5 bases and J 2 bases, with 6 bases left between them. CDR3 bases: TGTGCCAGCAGTCAAAGAAACACCGGGGAGCTGTTTTTT. This translates into CASSQRNTGELFF.

This clonotype has only a few counts. In DNA form, the CDR3 reads TGTGCCAGCAGCCCAGAGGAGGGGGCGAGCAATCAGCCCCAGCATTTT. Amino acids: CASSPEEGASNQPQHF. The rearrangement links TRBV7-6 to TRBJ1-5, with TRBD1 identical over 7 bases. V trimming: 5 bases; J trimming: 1 base; junction bases outside the gene matches: 8. This CDR3 has 16 amino acids. Germline V gene lookup returns CDR1 SGHVS and CDR2 FNYEAQ.

The rearrangement joins TRBV27 to TRBJ2-7; 8 bases map to TRBD2. CDR3 length: 14 amino acids. Germline values: CDR1 MNHEY, CDR2 SMNVEV (reference sequence). After removal of 4 bases from V and 5 bases from J, the junction contained 7 bases not matched to a gene. The CDR3 nucleotides are TGTGCCAGCAGTTCCGACAATAGCGGGGACGAGCAGTACTTC. It codes for CASSSDNSGDEQYF.

The chain is built from TRBV27 and TRBJ2-4; 7 nucleotides match TRBD2. CDR1 is MNHEY, CDR2 SMNVEV, per germline (reference sequence). This CDR3 is 15 amino acids long. V lost 6 bases, J lost 11 bases, and 16 bases stayed unmatched. This CDR3 reads CASSLGGDPRRVQYF. The CDR3 region has the DNA TGTGCCAGCAGCCTGGGGGGGGACCCGAGGCGTGTTCAGTACTTC.

The V call is TRBV11-3, the J call TRBJ2-5; 13 nucleotides line up with TRBD2. The junction had 6 bases not matched to a gene; V was cut back by 5 bases and J by 3 bases. Looked up from germline, CDR1 is SGHNT and CDR2 is YENEEA. The CDR3 runs to 16 residues. This CDR3 is CASSPGLAGAKETQYF. CDR3 coding DNA: TGTGCCAGCAGCCCTGGACTAGCGGGAGCGAAAGAGACCCAGTACTTC.

Many counts were recorded for this clonotype. The chain couples TRBV20-1 to TRBJ2-3; D gene unclear. The ends were cut back, 0 bases at V and 2 bases at J, with 27 bases in the middle. From germline, CDR1 is DFQATT and CDR2 SNEGSKA (reference sequence). The CDR3 sequence is 20 residues long. The CDR3 region has the DNA TGCAGTGCTAGAGATCCCCCGCAGACCGACCCTGGAGCACCCACAGATACGCAGTATTTT. It specifies CSARDPPQTDPGAPTDTQYF.

This clonotype was observed many times. This chain links TRBV20-1 with TRBJ2-1, with 7 bases lining up with TRBD2. Germline V gene sequence: CDR1 DFQATT, CDR2 SNEGSKA (reference sequence). The CDR3 totals 17 residues. Unmatched junction bases numbered 13, after V lost 0 bases and J lost 5 bases. CDR3 amino acids: CSARDRKGGSFNNEQFF. The DNA of the CDR3 is TGCAGTGCTAGAGATCGCAAGGGCGGGAGTTTCAACAATGAGCAGTTCTTC.

Here the CDR3 DNA reads TGTGCCAGCCGGGCTCGCGGACCTCAGGGGTACACAGATACGCAGTATTTT. This sequence encodes CASRARGPQGYTDTQYF. The chain joins TRBV2 to TRBJ2-3; maybe TRBD1 (6 bases). The CDR3 has 17 amino acids. Trimming took 8 bases from V and 2 from J, leaving 23 bases between them. In germline, CDR1 is SNHLY, CDR2 FYNNEI.

V is TRBV7-9 and J is TRBJ2-1; tentatively, D is TRBD1 or TRBD2 (5 bases each). This CDR3 is built from 11 residues. Trimming took off 8 bases at V and 8 bases at J, with 10 bases between the two ends. Germline V gene sequence: CDR1 SEHNR, CDR2 FQNEAQ (reference sequence). CDR3 bases: TGTGCCAGCGGCCTGGGGGATGAGCAGTTCTTC. It specifies CASGLGDEQFF.